This T cell receptor beta chain was obtained from a study of blood T cell repertoires in COVID-19. Study context: Spain, Italy and the United States supplied samples that represented acute and convalescent COVID-19. Sample material is recorded as cDNA or gDNA derived from T cells, B-cell-depleted T cells, or PBMCs.

The CDR3 is 14 amino acids. Germline lookup yields CDR1 SGHTA and CDR2 FQGNSA. With 8 bases removed from V and 3 bases from J, the gap between germline ends came to 16 bases. Study processing details: The assay estimated nucleated cells by amplifying reference gene primers. The assay was immunoSEQ multiplex PCR, and TCRdb's table has in-frame clones only and misses some. The V and J calls and the clone size are those of that table, but D and trimming were determined from the DNA. The table lists roughly 150,000 clones, about nine tenths of them singletons. Sequencing was performed on peripheral blood. The receptor comes from a young man with acute or convalescent COVID-19. The V gene is TRBV7-2, the J gene TRBJ1-2, with D unclear. The CDR3 coding sequence is TGTGCCAGCGGGCGCGCCCGGCTTTACTATGGCTACACCTTC. It encodes CASGRARLYYGYTF.